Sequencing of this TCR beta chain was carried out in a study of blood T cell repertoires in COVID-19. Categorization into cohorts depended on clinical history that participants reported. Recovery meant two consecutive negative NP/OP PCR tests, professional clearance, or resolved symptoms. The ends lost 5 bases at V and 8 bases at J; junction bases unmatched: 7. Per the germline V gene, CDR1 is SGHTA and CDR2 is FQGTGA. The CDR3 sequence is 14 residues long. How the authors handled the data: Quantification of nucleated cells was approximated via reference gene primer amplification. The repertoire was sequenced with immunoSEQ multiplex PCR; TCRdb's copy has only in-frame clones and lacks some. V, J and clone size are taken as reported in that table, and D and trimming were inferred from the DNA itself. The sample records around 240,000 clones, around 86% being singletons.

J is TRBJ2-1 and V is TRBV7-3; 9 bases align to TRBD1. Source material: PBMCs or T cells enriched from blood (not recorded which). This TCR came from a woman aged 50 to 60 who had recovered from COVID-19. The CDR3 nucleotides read TGTGCCAGCAGCCCAGGACAGGGGATCGATGAGCAGTTCTTC. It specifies CASSPGQGIDEQFF.